A selection of T cell receptor beta chains follows, all from one sample in a study of shared clonotypes between healthy human individuals. Repertoires were generated with immunoSEQ multiplex PCR, while TCRdb's copy carries only in-frame clones and drops some. The profile shows about 1.9 million clones, around 93% of them singletons. The specimen was naive CD8+ T cells from PBMCs. These receptors were obtained from a young man in good health. Some clones in this sample may be carry-over from other donors' samples. CDR3s include the opening cysteine and the closing phenylalanine or tryptophan. Each record gives: V gene, clone size, J gene, D gene, CDR3 protein, CDR3 DNA. A D gene is named only where the DNA matches it firmly. Not all rows give a size; the values are once, few, many and, for expanded clones, a class.

TRBV5-6	-	TRBJ1-3	-	CASSLAGSGNTIYF	TGTGCCAGCAGCTTGGCCGGCTCTGGAAACACCATATATTTT
TRBV28	-	TRBJ2-3	TRBD1	CAIRQGITDTQYF	TGTGCCATCAGACAGGGAATCACAGATACGCAGTATTTT
TRBV28	few	TRBJ1-1	-	CASSWTATEAFF	TGTGCCAGCAGTTGGACAGCCACTGAAGCTTTCTTT
TRBV4-3	-	TRBJ2-1	TRBD1	CASSQGQTGFRSYNEQFF	TGCGCCAGCAGCCAAGGGCAGACAGGGTTCAGGTCCTACAATGAGCAGTTCTTC
TRBV4-1	-	TRBJ2-1	-	CASSQNRDWRYNEQFF	TGCGCCAGCAGCCAAAACCGGGACTGGCGATACAATGAGCAGTTCTTC
TRBV7-9	-	TRBJ2-7	-	CASGRSPSYEQYF	TGTGCCAGCGGCCGGAGCCCCTCCTACGAGCAGTACTTC
TRBV7-9	-	TRBJ2-7	TRBD2	CASSERPGLAGSYEQYF	TGTGCCAGCAGCGAACGTCCGGGACTAGCGGGCTCCTACGAGCAGTACTTC
TRBV25-1	-	TRBJ1-3	-	CASSDVHTGNTIYF	TGTGCCAGCAGTGACGTACATACTGGAAACACCATATATTTT
TRBV5-6	-	TRBJ2-4	-	CASSLASRAKNIQYF	TGTGCCAGCAGCTTGGCTAGCCGGGCCAAAAACATTCAGTACTTC
TRBV13	-	TRBJ2-7	-	CASSLGGSEQYF	TGTGCCAGCAGCTTAGGAGGCTCCGAGCAGTACTTC
TRBV28	-	TRBJ1-4	TRBD1	CASSPSRDSHEKLFF	TGTGCCAGCAGTCCTTCCCGGGACAGTCATGAAAAACTGTTTTTT
TRBV7-8	-	TRBJ2-3	-	CASSLVSDTQYF	TGTGCCAGCAGCTTAGTATCCGATACGCAGTATTTT
TRBV10-3	once	TRBJ2-1	TRBD2	CAIRQRTSGRNTYNEQFF	TGTGCCATCAGGCAACGGACTAGCGGGAGGAACACCTACAATGAGCAGTTCTTC
TRBV10-3	-	TRBJ2-2	-	CAISDIQAVGELFF	TGTGCCATCAGTGATATCCAGGCGGTCGGGGAGCTGTTTTTT
TRBV29-1	few	TRBJ1-1	-	CSVQDGEAFF	TGCAGCGTACAGGACGGTGAAGCTTTCTTT
TRBV19	-	TRBJ2-7	TRBD2	CASSMYSTSGTYEQYF	TGTGCCAGTAGTATGTACTCGACTAGCGGAACCTACGAGCAGTACTTC
TRBV28	-	TRBJ2-3	-	CASSLRGSGTDTQYF	TGTGCCAGCAGTTTAAGGGGGTCCGGCACAGATACGCAGTATTTT
TRBV27	-	TRBJ2-5	-	CASSSMTSRGPQETQYF	TGTGCCAGCAGTTCGATGACTAGCCGGGGGCCGCAAGAGACCCAGTACTTC
TRBV6-6	-	TRBJ2-2	TRBD1	CASSYETGVTGELFF	TGTGCCAGCAGTTACGAGACAGGGGTCACCGGGGAGCTGTTTTTT
TRBV11-2	-	TRBJ2-1	-	CASSLVMGGYDEQFF	TGTGCCAGCAGCTTAGTCATGGGAGGATATGATGAGCAGTTCTTC
TRBV7-9	once	TRBJ2-4	-	CASSPLLGKSSKNIQYF	TGTGCCAGCAGCCCCCTTCTGGGGAAATCGTCCAAAAACATTCAGTACTTC
TRBV11-2	once	TRBJ2-7	-	CASSSTAPLSYEQYF	TGTGCCAGCAGCTCAACAGCGCCCTTATCCTACGAGCAGTACTTC
TRBV7-9	-	TRBJ1-2	-	CASSLALYYGYTF	TGTGCCAGCAGCTTAGCCCTATACTATGGCTACACCTTC
TRBV25-1	-	TRBJ1-1	TRBD1	CASSATGGTEAFF	TGTGCCAGCAGTGCTACAGGGGGCACTGAAGCTTTCTTT
TRBV19	-	TRBJ1-2	-	CASSPDSLYYGYTF	TGTGCCAGTAGTCCGGACAGCCTATACTATGGCTACACCTTC
TRBV28	once	TRBJ1-1	-	CASSLERVGGNTEAFF	TGTGCCAGCAGTTTAGAGAGGGTGGGGGGGAACACTGAAGCTTTCTTT
TRBV27	-	TRBJ2-2	-	CASSYWPRGAGELFF	TGTGCCAGCAGTTATTGGCCTCGAGGGGCCGGGGAGCTGTTTTTT
TRBV4-3	-	TRBJ1-1	-	CASSFHTGIVADTEAFF	TGCGCCAGCAGCTTTCACACAGGGATAGTGGCGGACACTGAAGCTTTCTTT
TRBV5-8	-	TRBJ2-5	TRBD1	CASSLARGLGETQYF	TGTGCCAGCAGCTTGGCCAGGGGGCTGGGAGAGACCCAGTACTTC
TRBV28	-	TRBJ2-1	-	CASSPHREQFF	TGTGCCAGCAGCCCCCATCGGGAGCAGTTCTTC
TRBV19	-	TRBJ2-7	TRBD2	CASSVVAGVYEQYF	TGTGCCAGTAGTGTGGTAGCGGGAGTCTACGAGCAGTACTTC
TRBV27	-	TRBJ2-7	TRBD2	CASSPLLAGQLTYEQYF	TGTGCCAGCAGTCCCCTACTAGCGGGGCAGTTAACCTACGAGCAGTACTTC
TRBV6-1	-	TRBJ1-5	TRBD1	CASSWTGDGNQPQHF	TGTGCCAGCAGTTGGACAGGGGACGGCAATCAGCCCCAGCATTTT
TRBV5-6	once	TRBJ2-7	TRBD1	CASSPTGTGRHEQYF	TGTGCCAGCAGCCCGACCGGGACAGGGCGTCACGAGCAGTACTTC
TRBV18	once	TRBJ2-7	-	CASSSTRAGLYEQYF	TGTGCCAGCTCATCGACCCGGGCGGGCCTCTACGAGCAGTACTTC
TRBV7-6	-	TRBJ2-7	-	CASSLAGRPYEQYF	TGTGCCAGCAGCTTAGCGGGACGGCCCTACGAGCAGTACTTC
TRBV7-9	-	TRBJ2-2	TRBD2	CASSRPTSGANTGELFF	TGTGCCAGCAGCCGCCCGACTAGCGGGGCGAACACCGGGGAGCTGTTTTTT